These 4 T cell receptor beta chains share one sample of origin, sequenced in a study of cytomegalovirus exposure and HLA in healthy donors. Primers for the PCR totalled 60 Vbeta and 13 Jbeta. Sequenced by immunoSEQ multiplex PCR; TCRdb stores in-frame clones only, minus some. This sample has 100,000 to 150,000 clones, with roughly 80% found just once. The sequenced sample consisted of PBMCs. The receptors derive from a girl aged 2 to 10 in good health and CMV-seronegative.

The chain joins TRBV25-1 to TRBJ2-2; 8 positions match TRBD1. J was trimmed by 8 bases and V by 4 bases; bases with no gene match: 6. Germline V CDR1 and CDR2: MGHDK, SYGVNS. This CDR3 is built from 14 residues. CDR3 sequence (DNA): TGTGCCAGCAGTGTATGGCAGGGGGCTGGGGAGCTGTTTTTT. Encoded protein: CASSVWQGAGELFF.

A few counts support this clone. Here the CDR3 DNA reads TGCGCCAGCAGCTTGACAGGGCCTTCTGGAAACACCATATATTTT. It translates to CASSLTGPSGNTIYF. The gene calls are TRBV5-1 and TRBJ1-3, with D perhaps TRBD1 (6 bases). The CDR3 length is 15 residues. V gave up 1 base and J gave up 1 base, with 9 bases separating them. Looked up from germline, CDR1 is SGHRS and CDR2 is YFSETQ.

This clone was seen a single time. J is TRBJ2-1 and V is TRBV4-2; 10 bases are a match to TRBD2. Germline values: CDR1 LGHNA, CDR2 YNFKEQ. The CDR3 totals 15 residues. After removal of 1 base from V and 12 bases from J, the junction contained 9 bases not matched to a gene. CDR3 bases: TGTGCCAGCAGCCAAGCTTTAGCGGGGGGCCTTGGGCAGTTCTTC. Translated: CASSQALAGGLGQFF.

The V call is TRBV28, the J call TRBJ2-3, with TRBD2 matching over 10 bases. This CDR3 is built from 16 residues. The V segment lost 5 bases and the J segment 2 bases; nucleotides outside the gene matches: 7. CDR1 and CDR2 from the germline V gene are MDHEN and SYDVKM. The CDR3 nucleotides read TGTGCCAGCAGTCCGCTAGGGACTAGCGACACAGATACGCAGTATTTT. Amino acid sequence: CASSPLGTSDTDTQYF.